This T cell receptor (beta chain) was sequenced during a study of cytomegalovirus exposure and HLA in healthy donors. Germline CDR1 is PRHDT and CDR2 is FYEKMQ (reference sequence). The V end lost 1 base, the J end lost 4 bases, and 4 bases lay between the germline ends. This CDR3 region has 12 residues. The sample holds one count of this clone. Data came from immunoSEQ multiplex PCR; TCRdb stores just in-frame clones and leaves some out. Of approximately 270,000 clones listed, 86% are singletons. This TCR was recovered from a woman under 30 in good health and CMV-seronegative. This chain connects TRBV13 to TRBJ1-1; no clear D. Sequencing was carried out using PBMCs. CDR3 amino acids: CASSLDITEAFF. Written as DNA, the CDR3 is TGTGCCAGCAGCTTAGATATCACTGAAGCTTTCTTT.